This T cell receptor beta chain was captured by sequencing in a study of shared clonotypes between healthy human individuals. As for the study in general: Per-donor plates numbered three CD4 naive, three CD4 memory, two CD8 naive and one CD8 memory. General study results and limits: Expectations were that clonotype sharing among donors would be affected by sequencing depth. Rarefaction exposed incomplete sorted-subset sequencing despite large depth. Owing to a small donor count, the genetic and exposure-history diversity represented was limited.

Assay: immunoSEQ multiplex PCR; the TCRdb copy retains only in-frame clones and omits some. The sample yields millions of clones, 85% to 95% seen once. A word on this clone: What it binds is not known.

The CDR3 spans 15 residues. The germline V gene encodes CDR1 MNHEY and CDR2 SVGAGI. V shed 4 bases and J 8 bases; nucleotides not matched to a gene: 12. J is TRBJ2-3 and V is TRBV6-5; TRBD2 matches at 7 bases. This clonotype was sampled from a man younger than 35 in good health. The sample consisted of naive CD4+ T cells sorted from blood. As for subset: CD45RA+ positively selected. The DNA of the CDR3 is TGTGCCAGCAGTTCCTCCACGCCGGGGGGAAGTACGCAGTATTTT. Protein sequence: CASSSSTPGGSTQYF.